This T cell receptor beta chain was sequenced for a study of cytomegalovirus exposure and HLA in healthy donors. The CDR3 sequence is 13 residues long. The V gene lost 5 bases and the J gene lost 4 bases, with 9 bases spanning the gap. Germline CDR1 and CDR2: MDHEN and SYDVKM. The PCR had 60 Vbeta and 13 Jbeta primers. TCRdb keeps only in-frame clones here, not all; method: immunoSEQ multiplex PCR. Among more than 80,000 clones, roughly 86% were seen once, and the ten largest hold 9% to 9.5%. This receptor was identified in a man aged 25 to 45 in good health and CMV-seropositive. This chain links TRBV28 with TRBJ2-1; D is perhaps TRBD2 (5 bases). The sequenced sample consisted of PBMCs. CDR3 coding DNA: TGTGCCAGCAGTAATAGCGCGTACAATGAGCAGTTCTTC. The encoded protein is CASSNSAYNEQFF.